Each of the 8 T cell receptor beta chains below was sequenced from the same sample in a study of blood T cell repertoires in COVID-19. Here immunoSEQ multiplex PCR was the method, and the copy in TCRdb shows in-frame clones only, minus some. The sample has roughly 380,000 clones, 70% to 85% seen once. The sequenced sample was peripheral blood. These TCRs come from a human donor with acute or convalescent COVID-19. The donor label of this sample is uncertain.

The chain recombines TRBV20-1 with TRBJ2-1; tentative D call: TRBD2 (6 bases). The CDR3 is 14 amino acids. V was shortened by 3 bases and J by 6 bases, with 15 bases between the two germline ends. In germline, CDR1 is DFQATT, CDR2 SNEGSKA (reference sequence). CDR3 in amino acids: CSASRLTRANEQFF. DNA for the CDR3: TGCAGTGCTAGTCGCCTGACTAGAGCCAATGAGCAGTTCTTC.

The rearrangement links TRBV5-1 to TRBJ2-1, with D uncertain. The length of the CDR3 is 13 residues. The germline V gene encodes CDR1 SGHRS and CDR2 YFSETQ. The germline V and J ends were trimmed by 0 bases and 6 bases, with 7 bases remaining between them. The CDR3 loop is CASSLVVGNEQFF. For the CDR3, the DNA is TGCGCCAGCAGCTTGGTAGTCGGCAATGAGCAGTTCTTC.

V is TRBV18 and J is TRBJ2-7, with D possibly TRBD2 on 6 matching bases. The V gene's germline CDR1 is KGHSH and CDR2 LQKENI. V gave up 2 bases and J gave up 6 bases, with 14 bases separating them. CDR3 length equals 14 residues. CDR3 residues: CASSPVAEGGEQYF. The CDR3, as DNA: TGTGCCAGCTCACCAGTGGCGGAGGGCGGCGAGCAGTACTTC. The variable domain in full, with the rest retrieved from reference TRBV18 and TRBJ2-7, is NAGVMQNPRHLVRRRGQEARLRCSPMKGHSHVYWYRQLPEEGLKFMVYLQKENIIDESGMPKERFSAEFPKEGPSILRIQQVVRGDSAAYFCASSPVAEGGEQYFGPGTRLTVT.

V is TRBV19 and J is TRBJ1-1, with D tentatively TRBD1 (6 bases). This CDR3 region has 16 residues. The V gene lost 6 bases and the J gene lost 0 bases, with 17 bases spanning the gap. Germline CDR1 LNHDA, CDR2 SQIVND (reference sequence). CDR3 sequence (DNA): TGTGCCAGTAGCGGGGCGGGGGGCCTCATGAACACTGAAGCTTTCTTT. This gives the protein CASSGAGGLMNTEAFF.

The sample holds a few counts of this clone. J is TRBJ2-1 and V is TRBV5-6, with a possible D match to TRBD1 (6 bases). This CDR3 has 15 residues. Germline loops: CDR1 SGHDT, CDR2 YYEEEE. The V and J ends lost 4 bases and 2 bases respectively, with 13 bases between them. The CDR3 region is CASSAGQSAYNEQFF. The CDR3 DNA is TGTGCCAGCAGCGCAGGACAGAGTGCCTACAATGAGCAGTTCTTC.

J is TRBJ1-5 and V is TRBV27; 8 nucleotides line up with TRBD1. Looked up from germline, CDR1 is MNHEY and CDR2 is SMNVEV (reference sequence). V shed 5 bases and J 6 bases; nucleotides not matched to a gene: 6. CDR3 length: 14 residues. The CDR3 coding sequence is TGTGCCAGCAGTCTAGGACAGGGCCGTCAGCCCCAGCATTTT. As protein: CASSLGQGRQPQHF.

This chain connects TRBV7-2 to TRBJ2-1, with 9 bases aligning to TRBD2. Germline values: CDR1 SGHTA, CDR2 FQGNSA. The CDR3 length is 15 residues. V lost 2 bases to trimming and J lost 7 bases; unmatched junction nucleotides: 6. In nucleotides, the CDR3 is TGTGCCAGCAGCTTAAGGGCGGGAGGGAGGAATGAGCAGTTCTTC. Its protein is CASSLRAGGRNEQFF.

The V and J genes are TRBV5-4 and TRBJ2-1, with TRBD1 identical over 7 bases. CDR3 length equals 15 residues. Germline V gene sequence: CDR1 SGHNT, CDR2 YYREEE (reference sequence). J was trimmed by 1 base and V by 5 bases; bases with no gene match: 6. The chain's CDR3 is CASRKQGISYNEQFF. The CDR3 nucleotides are TGTGCCAGCAGGAAACAGGGGATTTCCTACAATGAGCAGTTCTTC. Full variable domain (rest looked up from reference TRBV5-4 and TRBJ2-1): ETGVTQSPTHLIKTRGQQVTLRCSSQSGHNTVSWYQQALGQGPQFIFQYYREEENGRGNFPPRFSGLQFPNYSSELNVNALELDDSALYLCASRKQGISYNEQFFGPGTRLTVL.